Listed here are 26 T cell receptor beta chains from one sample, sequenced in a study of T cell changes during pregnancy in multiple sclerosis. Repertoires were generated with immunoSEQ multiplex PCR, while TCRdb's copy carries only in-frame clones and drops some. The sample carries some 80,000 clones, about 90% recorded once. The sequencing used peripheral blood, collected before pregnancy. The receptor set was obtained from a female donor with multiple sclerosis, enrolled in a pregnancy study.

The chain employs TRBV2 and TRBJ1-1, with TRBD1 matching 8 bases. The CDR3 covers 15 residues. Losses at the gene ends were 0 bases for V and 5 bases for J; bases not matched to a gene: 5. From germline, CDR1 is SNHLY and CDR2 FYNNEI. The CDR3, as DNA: TGTGCCAGCAGTGAAGCGCTTCAGGGGGCAACTGAAGCTTTCTTT. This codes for CASSEALQGATEAFF.

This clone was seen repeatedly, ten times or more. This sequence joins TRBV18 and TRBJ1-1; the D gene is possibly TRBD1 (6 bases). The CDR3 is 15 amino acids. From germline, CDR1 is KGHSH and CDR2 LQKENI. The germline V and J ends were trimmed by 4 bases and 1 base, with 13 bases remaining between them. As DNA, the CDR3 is TGTGCCAGCTCACAAGCCAGGACAGAGAACACTGAAGCTTTCTTT. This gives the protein CASSQARTENTEAFF.

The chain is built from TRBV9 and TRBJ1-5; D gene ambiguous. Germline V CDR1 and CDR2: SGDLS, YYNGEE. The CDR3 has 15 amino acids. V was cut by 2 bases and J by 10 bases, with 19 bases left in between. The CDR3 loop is CASSVPRVIFRPQHF. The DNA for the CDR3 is TGTGCCAGCAGCGTCCCCCGAGTGATTTTTCGACCCCAGCATTTT.

In nucleotides, the CDR3 is TGTGCCAGCAGCCCGACTCCCTCCAGCACAGATACGCAGTATTTT. This sequence encodes CASSPTPSSTDTQYF. The chain is built from TRBV7-3 and TRBJ2-3; D is uncertain. The V end lost 5 bases, the J end lost 0 bases, and 12 bases lay between the germline ends. CDR3 length equals 15 residues. Germline values: CDR1 SGHTA, CDR2 FQGTGA.

This chain's CDR3 is CSVFPGTDKNYGYTF. The CDR3 DNA is TGCAGCGTTTTTCCTGGGACAGACAAAAACTATGGCTACACCTTC. The chain couples TRBV29-1 to TRBJ1-2; 7 nucleotides match TRBD1. With V trimmed by 5 bases and J by 2 bases, 11 bases remained unmatched. Germline V lookup: CDR1 SQVTM, CDR2 ANQGSEA. The CDR3 totals 15 residues. The complete variable domain, with remaining parts taken from reference TRBV29-1 and TRBJ1-2, reads SAVISQKPSRDICQRGTSLTIQCQVDSQVTMMFWYRQQPGQSLTLIATANQGSEATYESGFVIDKFPISRPNLTFSTLTVSNMSPEDSSIYLCSVFPGTDKNYGYTFGSGTRLTVV.

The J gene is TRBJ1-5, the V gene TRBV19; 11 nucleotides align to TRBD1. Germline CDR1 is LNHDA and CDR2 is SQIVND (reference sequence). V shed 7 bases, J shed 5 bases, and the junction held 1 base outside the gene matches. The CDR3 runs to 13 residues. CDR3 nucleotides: TGTGCCAGTAAGGGACAGGGGGATCAGCCCCAGCATTTT. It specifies CASKGQGDQPQHF.

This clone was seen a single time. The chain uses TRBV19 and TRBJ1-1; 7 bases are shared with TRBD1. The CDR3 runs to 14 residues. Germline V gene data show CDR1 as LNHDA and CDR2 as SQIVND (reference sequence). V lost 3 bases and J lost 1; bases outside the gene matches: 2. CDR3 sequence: CASSIGTANTEAFF. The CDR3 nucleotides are TGTGCCAGTAGTATTGGGACAGCGAACACTGAAGCTTTCTTT.

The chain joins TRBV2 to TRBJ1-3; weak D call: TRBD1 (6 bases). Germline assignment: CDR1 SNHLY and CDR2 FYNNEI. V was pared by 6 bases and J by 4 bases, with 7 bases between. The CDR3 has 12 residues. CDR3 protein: CASSGQGNTIYF. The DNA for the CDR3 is TGTGCCAGCAGCGGACAGGGAAACACCATATATTTT.

For the CDR3, the DNA is TGTGCCAGCAGCGTCATTCCGGGACTAGCGGGAGTAACCGTCCGGGCAGATACGCAGTATTTT. Its translation is CASSVIPGLAGVTVRADTQYF. V gene TRBV9 combines with J gene TRBJ2-3, with 14 bases lining up with TRBD2. The V gene end was trimmed by 2 bases and the J gene end by 4 bases; junction bases not matched to a gene: 18. CDR1 SGDLS and CDR2 YYNGEE come from the germline V gene. The CDR3 has 21 amino acids.

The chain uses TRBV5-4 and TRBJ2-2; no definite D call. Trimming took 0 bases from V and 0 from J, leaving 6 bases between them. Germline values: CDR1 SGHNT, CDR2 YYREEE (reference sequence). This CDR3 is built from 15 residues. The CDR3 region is CASSLEQTNTGELFF. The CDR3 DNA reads TGTGCCAGCAGCTTGGAGCAAACGAACACCGGGGAGCTGTTTTTT.

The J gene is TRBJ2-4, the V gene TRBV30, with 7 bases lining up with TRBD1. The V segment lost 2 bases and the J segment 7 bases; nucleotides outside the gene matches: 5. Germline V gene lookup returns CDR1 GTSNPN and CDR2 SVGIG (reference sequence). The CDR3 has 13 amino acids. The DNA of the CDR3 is TGTGCCTGGAGTCCCGACAGGGTGAACATTCAGTACTTC. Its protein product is CAWSPDRVNIQYF.

CDR3 nucleotide sequence: TGTGCCAGCAGCGCCTGGACATCCTTAGGGGAGACCCAGTACTTC. Translating gives CASSAWTSLGETQYF. The chain recombines TRBV9 with TRBJ2-5; D may be TRBD1 (5 bases). This CDR3 comprises 15 residues. Germline V gene data show CDR1 as SGDLS and CDR2 as YYNGEE. V was shortened by 3 bases and J by 5 bases, with 17 bases between the two germline ends.

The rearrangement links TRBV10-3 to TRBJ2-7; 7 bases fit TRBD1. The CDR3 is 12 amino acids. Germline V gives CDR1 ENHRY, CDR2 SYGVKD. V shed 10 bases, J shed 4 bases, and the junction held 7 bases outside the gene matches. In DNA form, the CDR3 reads TGTGCCACTTCCGGGACAGATTACGAGCAGTACTTC. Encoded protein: CATSGTDYEQYF.

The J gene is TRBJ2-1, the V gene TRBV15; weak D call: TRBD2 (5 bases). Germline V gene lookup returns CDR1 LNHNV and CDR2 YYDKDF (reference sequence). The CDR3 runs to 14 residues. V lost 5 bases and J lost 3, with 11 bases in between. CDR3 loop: CATSDEGVYNEQFF. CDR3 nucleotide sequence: TGTGCCACCAGCGATGAGGGTGTCTACAATGAGCAGTTCTTC.

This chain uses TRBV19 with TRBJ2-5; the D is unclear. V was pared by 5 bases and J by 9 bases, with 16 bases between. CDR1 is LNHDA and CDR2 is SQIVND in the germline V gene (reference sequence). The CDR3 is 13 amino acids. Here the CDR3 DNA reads TGTGCCAGTAGTTTTAACGGAGCCTCACCCCAGTACTTC. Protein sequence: CASSFNGASPQYF. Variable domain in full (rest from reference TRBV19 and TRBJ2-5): DGGITQSPKYLFRKEGQNVTLSCEQNLNHDAMYWYRQDPGQGLRLIYYSQIVNDFQKGDIAEGYSVSREKKESFPLTVTSAQKNPTAFYLCASSFNGASPQYFGPGTRLLVL.

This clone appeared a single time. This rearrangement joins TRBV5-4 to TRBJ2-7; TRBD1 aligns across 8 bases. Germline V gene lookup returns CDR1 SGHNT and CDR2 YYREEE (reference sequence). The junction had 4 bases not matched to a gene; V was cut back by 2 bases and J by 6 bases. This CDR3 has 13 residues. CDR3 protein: CASSLGTGREQYF. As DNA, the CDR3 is TGTGCCAGCAGCTTAGGGACAGGACGCGAGCAGTACTTC.

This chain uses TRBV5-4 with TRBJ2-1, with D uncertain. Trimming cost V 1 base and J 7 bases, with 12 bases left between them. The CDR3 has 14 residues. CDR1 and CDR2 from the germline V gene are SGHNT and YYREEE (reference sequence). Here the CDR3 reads CASSLIAFDNEQFF. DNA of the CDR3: TGTGCCAGCAGCTTGATCGCGTTCGATAATGAGCAGTTCTTC. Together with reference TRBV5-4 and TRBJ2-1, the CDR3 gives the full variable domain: ETGVTQSPTHLIKTRGQQVTLRCSSQSGHNTVSWYQQALGQGPQFIFQYYREEENGRGNFPPRFSGLQFPNYSSELNVNALELDDSALYLCASSLIAFDNEQFFGPGTRLTVL.

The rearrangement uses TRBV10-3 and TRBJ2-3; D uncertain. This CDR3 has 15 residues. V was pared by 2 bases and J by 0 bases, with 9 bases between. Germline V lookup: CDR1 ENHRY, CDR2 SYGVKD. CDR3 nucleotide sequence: TGTGCCATCAGTGAGCTATTTAAGAGCACAGATACGCAGTATTTT. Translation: CAISELFKSTDTQYF.

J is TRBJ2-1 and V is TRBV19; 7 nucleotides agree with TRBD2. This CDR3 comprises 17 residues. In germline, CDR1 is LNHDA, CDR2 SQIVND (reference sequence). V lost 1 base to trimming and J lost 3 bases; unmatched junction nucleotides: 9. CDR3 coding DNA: TGTGCCAGTAGTATAGGCGGGGCTAGCGGAAGCTACAATGAGCAGTTCTTC. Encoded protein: CASSIGGASGSYNEQFF.

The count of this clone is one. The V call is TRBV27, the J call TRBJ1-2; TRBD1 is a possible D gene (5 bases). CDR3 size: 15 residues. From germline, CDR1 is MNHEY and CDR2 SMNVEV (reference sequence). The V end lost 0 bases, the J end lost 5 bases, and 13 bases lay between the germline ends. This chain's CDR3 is CASSLSRETLYGYTF. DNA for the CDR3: TGTGCCAGCAGTTTATCCAGGGAAACCCTTTATGGCTACACCTTC.

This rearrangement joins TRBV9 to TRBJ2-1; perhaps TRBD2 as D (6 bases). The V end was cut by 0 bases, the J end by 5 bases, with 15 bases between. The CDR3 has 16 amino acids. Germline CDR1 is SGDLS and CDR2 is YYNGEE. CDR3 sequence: CASSVEQVAAHNEQFF. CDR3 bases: TGTGCCAGCAGCGTAGAACAGGTAGCGGCCCACAATGAGCAGTTCTTC.

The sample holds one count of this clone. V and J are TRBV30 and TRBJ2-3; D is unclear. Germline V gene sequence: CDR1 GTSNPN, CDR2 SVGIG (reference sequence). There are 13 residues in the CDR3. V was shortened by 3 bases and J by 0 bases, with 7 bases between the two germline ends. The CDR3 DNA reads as TGTGCCTGGAGATCCCGTAGCACAGATACGCAGTATTTT. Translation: CAWRSRSTDTQYF.

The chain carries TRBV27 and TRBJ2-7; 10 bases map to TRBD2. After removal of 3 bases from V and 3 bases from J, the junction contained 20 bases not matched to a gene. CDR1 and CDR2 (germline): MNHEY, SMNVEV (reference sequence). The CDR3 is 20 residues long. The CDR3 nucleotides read TGTGCCAGCAGTTTGCTCAACCCACCACGAAGCGGGAGGGCCCTCTACGAGCAGTACTTC. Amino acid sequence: CASSLLNPPRSGRALYEQYF.

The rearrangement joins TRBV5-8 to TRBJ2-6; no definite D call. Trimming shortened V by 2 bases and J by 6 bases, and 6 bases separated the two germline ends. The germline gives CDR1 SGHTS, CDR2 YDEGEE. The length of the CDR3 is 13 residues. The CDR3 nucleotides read TGTGCCAGCAGCTTCGACAAGGCCAACGTCCTGACTTTC. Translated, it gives CASSFDKANVLTF.

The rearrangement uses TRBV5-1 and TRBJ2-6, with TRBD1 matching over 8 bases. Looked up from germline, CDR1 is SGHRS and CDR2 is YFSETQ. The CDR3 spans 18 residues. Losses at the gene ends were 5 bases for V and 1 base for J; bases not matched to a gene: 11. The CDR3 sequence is CASRLGGQALSGANVLTF. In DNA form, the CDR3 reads TGCGCCAGCAGGCTTGGGGGACAGGCGTTATCTGGGGCCAACGTCCTGACTTTC.

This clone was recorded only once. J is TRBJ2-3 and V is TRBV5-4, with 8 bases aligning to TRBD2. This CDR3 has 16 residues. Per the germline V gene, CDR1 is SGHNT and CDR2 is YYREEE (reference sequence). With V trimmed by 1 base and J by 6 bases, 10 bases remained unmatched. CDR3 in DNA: TGTGCCAGCAGCTTGAATAGCGGGAACGCGGCCGATACGCAGTATTTT. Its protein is CASSLNSGNAADTQYF.